Listed below are T cell receptor beta chains from one sample, sequenced in a study of T cells expressing NK-cell markers. For each CDR3 protein, TCRdb gives one entry from its re-call of the 5' RACE reads, without DNA. Its table records 150,000 to 180,000 distinct CDR3 sequences. The specimen was blood T cells: a sorted CD56 or NKG2C T cell subset, CD4+ or CD8+ T cells, or bulk PBMC T cells (not recorded which). Receptors originate from a woman in her 50s in good health. Each CDR3 is given with its conserved first and last residue.

V	J	CDR3
TRBV12-3/TRBV12-4	TRBJ2-1	CASSFGPRDEQFF
TRBV29-1	TRBJ2-1	CSVFLADDNEQFF
TRBV6-6	TRBJ2-1	CATLLAGPYNEQFF
TRBV29-1	TRBJ2-1	CSAHGTDRSYNEQFF
TRBV7-9	TRBJ2-1	CASSFSQGLLLYNEQFF
TRBV10-3	TRBJ2-5	CAIMGGQGQETQYF
TRBV7-9	TRBJ2-3	CASSSGGTGRSTDTQYF
TRBV4-1	TRBJ2-1	CASSPVPGERSYNEQFF
TRBV5-1	TRBJ2-1	CASSFLGQTEQFF
TRBV10-3	TRBJ2-4	CAISEFGDSGRAVAKNIQYF
TRBV12-5	TRBJ2-5	CASGVGGTVDAGTQYF
TRBV7-9	TRBJ2-2	CASSFGTTGELFF
TRBV5-1	TRBJ2-1	CASSSLAGISYNEQFF
TRBV20-1	TRBJ2-5	CSARGRPGLAGEDLETQYF
TRBV29-1	TRBJ2-1	CSVIAGTGRDEQFF
TRBV7-9	TRBJ2-1	CASRRSGTYYNEQFF
TRBV3-1	TRBJ2-1	CASSQGGDYLNYNEQFF
TRBV10-2	TRBJ2-5	CATKTSGSQETQYF
TRBV27	TRBJ1-5	CASSLGGALSQPQHF
TRBV4-1	TRBJ1-2	CASSRQGETYGYTF
TRBV7-6	TRBJ2-5	CASSLPVGSQETQYF
TRBV7-9	TRBJ2-3	CASSPLPSVADTQYF
TRBV7-9	TRBJ2-2	CASPAGGGVDTGELFF